The subject of this entry is one T cell receptor beta chain. Participants were aged about 18 to 100 years, lived in 20 to 25 US areas, and enrolled virtually. Each recovered donor of Cohort 3 presented with two negative PCRs, clearance, or symptom resolution. This sample stems from a study of blood T cell repertoires in COVID-19. In the source study's methods: Estimation of nucleated cell counts relied on the amplification of reference gene primers. Here immunoSEQ multiplex PCR was the method, and the copy in TCRdb shows in-frame clones only, minus some. V and J calls plus clone size are reproduced from that table; the DNA served to infer D and trimming. Of some 400,000 clones listed, approximately 87% were seen once; the top ten hold about 1.5%. This receptor was obtained from a young man who had recovered from COVID-19. Specimen: PBMCs or T cells enriched from blood (not recorded which).

The CDR3 loop reads CASSLSGGSTGELFF. CDR3 nucleotide sequence: TGTGCCAGCAGCCTAAGCGGGGGGTCCACCGGGGAGCTGTTTTTT. The chain recombines TRBV9 with TRBJ2-2; 9 nucleotides align to TRBD2. Germline loops: CDR1 SGDLS, CDR2 YYNGEE. The V segment lost 4 bases and the J segment 4 bases; nucleotides outside the gene matches: 5. The CDR3 spans 15 residues.